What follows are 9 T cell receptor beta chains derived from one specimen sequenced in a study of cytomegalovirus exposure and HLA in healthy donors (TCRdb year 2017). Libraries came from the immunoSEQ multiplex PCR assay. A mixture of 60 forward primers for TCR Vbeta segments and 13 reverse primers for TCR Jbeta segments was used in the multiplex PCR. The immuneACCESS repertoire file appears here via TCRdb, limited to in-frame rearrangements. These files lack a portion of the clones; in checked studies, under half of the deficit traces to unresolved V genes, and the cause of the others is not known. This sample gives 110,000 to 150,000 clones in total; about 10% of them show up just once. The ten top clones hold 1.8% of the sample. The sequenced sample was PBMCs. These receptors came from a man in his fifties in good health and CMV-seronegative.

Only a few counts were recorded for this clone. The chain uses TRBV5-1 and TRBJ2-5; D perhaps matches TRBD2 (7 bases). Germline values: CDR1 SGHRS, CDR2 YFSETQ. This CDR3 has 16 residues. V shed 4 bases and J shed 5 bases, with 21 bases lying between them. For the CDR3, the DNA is TGCGCCAGCAGCCCGGGCGGGGGCAGGAGCGGGGAGACCCAGTACTTC. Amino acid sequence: CASSPGGGRSGETQYF.

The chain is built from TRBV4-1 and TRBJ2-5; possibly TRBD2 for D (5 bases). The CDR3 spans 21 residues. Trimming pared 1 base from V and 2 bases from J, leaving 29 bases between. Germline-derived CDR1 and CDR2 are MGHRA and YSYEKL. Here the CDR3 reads CASSQGNLVVGEELDQETQYF. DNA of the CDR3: TGCGCCAGCAGCCAAGGGAACCTCGTGGTCGGGGAAGAGCTAGATCAAGAGACCCAGTACTTC.

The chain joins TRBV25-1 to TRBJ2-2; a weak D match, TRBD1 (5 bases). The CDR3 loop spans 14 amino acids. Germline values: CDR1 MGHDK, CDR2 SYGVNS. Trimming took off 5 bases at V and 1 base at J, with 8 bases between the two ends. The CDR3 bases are TGTGCCAGCAGTACCACAGGGAACACCGGGGAGCTGTTTTTT. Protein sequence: CASSTTGNTGELFF.

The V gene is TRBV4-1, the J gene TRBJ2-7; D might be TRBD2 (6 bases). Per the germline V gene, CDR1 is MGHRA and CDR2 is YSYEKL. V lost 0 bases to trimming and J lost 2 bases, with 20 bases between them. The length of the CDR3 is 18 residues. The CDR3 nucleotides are TGCGCCAGCAGCCAAGAATGGGGCACGGGAGACTTTACCTACGAGCAGTACTTC. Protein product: CASSQEWGTGDFTYEQYF.

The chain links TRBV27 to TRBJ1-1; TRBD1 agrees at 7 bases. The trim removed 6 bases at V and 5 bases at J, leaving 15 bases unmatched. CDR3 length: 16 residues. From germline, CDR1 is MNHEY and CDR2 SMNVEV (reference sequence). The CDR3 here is CASRALRGRGKTEAFF. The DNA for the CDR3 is TGTGCCAGCAGAGCTCTCAGGGGGAGAGGGAAAACTGAAGCTTTCTTT.

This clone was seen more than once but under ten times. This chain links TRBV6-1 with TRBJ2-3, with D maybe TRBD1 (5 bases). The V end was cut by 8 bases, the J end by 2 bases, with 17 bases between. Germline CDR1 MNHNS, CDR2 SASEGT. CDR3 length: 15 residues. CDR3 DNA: TGTGCCAGCCTCAATCGAAGGGGAAACACAGATACGCAGTATTTT. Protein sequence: CASLNRRGNTDTQYF.

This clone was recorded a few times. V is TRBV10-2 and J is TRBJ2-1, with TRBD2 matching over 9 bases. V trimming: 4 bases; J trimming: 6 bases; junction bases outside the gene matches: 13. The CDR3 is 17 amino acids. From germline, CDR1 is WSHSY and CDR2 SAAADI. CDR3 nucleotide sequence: TGCGCCAGCAGTGGGGCTAGCGGGGACCGCCGGGGCAATGAGCAGTTCTTC. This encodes CASSGASGDRRGNEQFF.

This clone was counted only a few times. In DNA, the CDR3 is TGTGCCAGCAGCAGTTCCGGGGCGGAGGGCGAGCAGTACTTC. The encoded protein is CASSSSGAEGEQYF. This sequence joins TRBV27 and TRBJ2-7; weak D call: TRBD2 (6 bases). This CDR3 region has 14 residues. Trimming shortened V by 6 bases and J by 6 bases, and 18 bases separated the two germline ends. From germline, CDR1 is MNHEY and CDR2 SMNVEV (reference sequence).

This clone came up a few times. CDR3 coding DNA: TGTGCCAGCAGCCATAACTACGAGCAGTACTTC. It encodes CASSHNYEQYF. V gene TRBV14 combines with J gene TRBJ2-7, with D hard to call. Trimming took off 3 bases at V and 3 bases at J, with 3 bases between the two ends. CDR3 length equals 11 residues. Per the germline V gene, CDR1 is SGHDN and CDR2 is FVKESK.